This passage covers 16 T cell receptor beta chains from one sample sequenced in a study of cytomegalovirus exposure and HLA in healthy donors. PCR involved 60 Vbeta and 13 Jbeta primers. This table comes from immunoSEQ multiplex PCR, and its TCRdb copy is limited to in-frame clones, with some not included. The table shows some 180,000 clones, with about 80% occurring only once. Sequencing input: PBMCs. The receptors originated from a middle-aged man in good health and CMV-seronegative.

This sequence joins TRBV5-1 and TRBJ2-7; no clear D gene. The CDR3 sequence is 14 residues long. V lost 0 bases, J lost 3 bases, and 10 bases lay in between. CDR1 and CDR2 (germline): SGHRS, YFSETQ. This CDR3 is CASSLEQFFYEQYF. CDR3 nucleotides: TGCGCCAGCAGCTTGGAACAGTTCTTCTACGAGCAGTACTTC.

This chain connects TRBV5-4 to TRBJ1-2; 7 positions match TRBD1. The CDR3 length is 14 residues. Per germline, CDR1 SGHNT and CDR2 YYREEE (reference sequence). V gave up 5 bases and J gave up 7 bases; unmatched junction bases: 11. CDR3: CASRRDEGAGGYTF. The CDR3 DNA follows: TGTGCCAGCAGGAGGGACGAGGGGGCAGGTGGCTACACCTTC. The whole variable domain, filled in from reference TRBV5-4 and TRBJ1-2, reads ETGVTQSPTHLIKTRGQQVTLRCSSQSGHNTVSWYQQALGQGPQFIFQYYREEENGRGNFPPRFSGLQFPNYSSELNVNALELDDSALYLCASRRDEGAGGYTFGSGTRLTVV.

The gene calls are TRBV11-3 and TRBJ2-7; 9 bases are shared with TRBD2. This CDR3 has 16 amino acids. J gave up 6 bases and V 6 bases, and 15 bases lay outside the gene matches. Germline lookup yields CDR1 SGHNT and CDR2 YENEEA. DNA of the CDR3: TGTGCCAGCAGTCCTAGGGCGGGGGGGACAGTCCGCGAGCAGTACTTC. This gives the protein CASSPRAGGTVREQYF. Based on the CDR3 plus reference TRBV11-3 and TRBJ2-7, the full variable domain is EAGVVQSPRYKIIEKKQPVAFWCNPISGHNTLYWYLQNLGQGPELLIRYENEEAVDDSQLPKDRFSAERLKGVDSTLKIQPAELGDSAVYLCASSPRAGGTVREQYFGPGTRLTVT.

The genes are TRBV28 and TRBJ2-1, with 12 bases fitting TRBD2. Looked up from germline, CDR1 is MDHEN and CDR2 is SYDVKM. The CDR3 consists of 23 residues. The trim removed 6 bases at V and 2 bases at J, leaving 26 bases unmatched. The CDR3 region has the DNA TGTGCCAGCAGAATAAGCGGCGCGACTAGCGGGAGTAAGACTAGGTTTCCCTACAATGAGCAGTTCTTC. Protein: CASRISGATSGSKTRFPYNEQFF.

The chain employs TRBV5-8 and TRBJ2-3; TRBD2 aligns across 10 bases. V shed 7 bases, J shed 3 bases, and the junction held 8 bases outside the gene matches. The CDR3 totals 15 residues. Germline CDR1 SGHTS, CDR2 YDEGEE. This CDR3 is CASVPGLARTDTQYF. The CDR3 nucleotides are TGTGCCAGCGTACCGGGACTAGCGAGGACAGATACGCAGTATTTT.

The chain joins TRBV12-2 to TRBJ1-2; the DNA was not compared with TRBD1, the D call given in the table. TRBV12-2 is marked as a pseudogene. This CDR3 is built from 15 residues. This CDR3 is CARPERGRTNYGYTF. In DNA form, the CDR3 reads TGTGCAAGACCGGAGAGGGGGCGCACTAACTATGGCTACACCTTC.

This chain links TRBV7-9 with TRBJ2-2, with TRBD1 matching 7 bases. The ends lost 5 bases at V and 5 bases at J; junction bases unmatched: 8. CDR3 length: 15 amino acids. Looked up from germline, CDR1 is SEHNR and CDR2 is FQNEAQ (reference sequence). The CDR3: CASSPVGTVTGELFF. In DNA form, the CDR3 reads TGTGCCAGCAGCCCCGTCGGGACAGTTACCGGGGAGCTGTTTTTT.

The CDR3 spells CASSPSPGNEQYF. CDR3 sequence (DNA): TGTGCCAGCAGCCCATCCCCCGGGAACGAGCAGTACTTC. The J gene is TRBJ2-7, the V gene TRBV7-9, with D tentatively TRBD2 (5 bases). There are 13 residues in the CDR3. Trimming took 5 bases from V and 5 from J, leaving 13 bases between them. Germline CDR1 and CDR2: SEHNR and FQNEAQ (reference sequence). Full variable domain (missing parts from reference TRBV7-9 and TRBJ2-7): DTGVSQNPRHKITKRGQNVTFRCDPISEHNRLYWYRQTLGQGPEFLTYFQNEAQLEKSRLLSDRFSAERPKGSFSTLEIQRTEQGDSAMYLCASSPSPGNEQYFGPGTRLTVT.

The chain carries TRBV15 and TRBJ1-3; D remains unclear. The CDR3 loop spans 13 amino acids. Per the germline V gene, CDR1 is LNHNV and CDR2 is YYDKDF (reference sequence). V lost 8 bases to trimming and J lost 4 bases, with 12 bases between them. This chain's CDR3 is CATVGGYGNTIYF. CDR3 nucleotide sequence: TGTGCCACCGTTGGCGGATACGGAAACACCATATATTTT.

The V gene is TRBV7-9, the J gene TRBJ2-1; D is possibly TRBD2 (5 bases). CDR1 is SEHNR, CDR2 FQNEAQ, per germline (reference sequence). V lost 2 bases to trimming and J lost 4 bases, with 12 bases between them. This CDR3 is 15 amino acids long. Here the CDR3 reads CASSLNQRPYNEQFF. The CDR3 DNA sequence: TGTGCCAGCAGCTTAAACCAGCGGCCTTACAATGAGCAGTTCTTC.

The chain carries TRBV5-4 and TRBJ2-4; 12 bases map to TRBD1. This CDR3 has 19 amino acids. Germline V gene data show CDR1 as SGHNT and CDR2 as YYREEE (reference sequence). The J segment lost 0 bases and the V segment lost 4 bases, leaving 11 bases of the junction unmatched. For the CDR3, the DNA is TGTGCCAGCAGCGGAGGGACAGGGGGCCCCCCACTAGCCAAAAACATTCAGTACTTC. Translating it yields CASSGGTGGPPLAKNIQYF. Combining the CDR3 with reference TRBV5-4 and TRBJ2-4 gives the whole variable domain ETGVTQSPTHLIKTRGQQVTLRCSSQSGHNTVSWYQQALGQGPQFIFQYYREEENGRGNFPPRFSGLQFPNYSSELNVNALELDDSALYLCASSGGTGGPPLAKNIQYFGAGTRLSVL.

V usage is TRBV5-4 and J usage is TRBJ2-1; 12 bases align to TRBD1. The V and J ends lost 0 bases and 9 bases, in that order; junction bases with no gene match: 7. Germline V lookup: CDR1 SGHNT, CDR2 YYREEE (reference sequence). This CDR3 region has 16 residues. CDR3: CASSLVGQGARGEQFF. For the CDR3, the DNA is TGTGCCAGCAGCTTGGTGGGACAGGGGGCCAGGGGTGAGCAGTTCTTC. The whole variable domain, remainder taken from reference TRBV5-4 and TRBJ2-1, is ETGVTQSPTHLIKTRGQQVTLRCSSQSGHNTVSWYQQALGQGPQFIFQYYREEENGRGNFPPRFSGLQFPNYSSELNVNALELDDSALYLCASSLVGQGARGEQFFGPGTRLTVL.

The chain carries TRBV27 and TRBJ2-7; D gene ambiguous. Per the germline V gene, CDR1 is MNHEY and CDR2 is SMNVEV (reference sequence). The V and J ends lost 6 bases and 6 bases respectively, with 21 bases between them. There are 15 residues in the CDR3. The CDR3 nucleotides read TGTGCCAGCAGCCTAAGTCATCCAGGTTCTCCCGAGCAGTACTTC. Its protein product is CASSLSHPGSPEQYF.

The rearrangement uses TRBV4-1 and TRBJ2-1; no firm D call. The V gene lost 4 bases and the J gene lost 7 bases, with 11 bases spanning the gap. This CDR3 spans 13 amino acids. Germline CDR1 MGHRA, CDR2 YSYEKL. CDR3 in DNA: TGCGCCAGCAGCCCCCTCGAGAGGAATGAGCAGTTCTTC. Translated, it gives CASSPLERNEQFF.

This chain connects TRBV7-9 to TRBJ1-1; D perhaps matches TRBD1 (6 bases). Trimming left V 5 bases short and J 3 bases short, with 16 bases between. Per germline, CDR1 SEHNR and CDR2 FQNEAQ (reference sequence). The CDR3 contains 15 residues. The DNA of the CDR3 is TGTGCCAGCAGCCTCCGGGGGGCCCGAGACACTGAAGCTTTCTTT. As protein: CASSLRGARDTEAFF.

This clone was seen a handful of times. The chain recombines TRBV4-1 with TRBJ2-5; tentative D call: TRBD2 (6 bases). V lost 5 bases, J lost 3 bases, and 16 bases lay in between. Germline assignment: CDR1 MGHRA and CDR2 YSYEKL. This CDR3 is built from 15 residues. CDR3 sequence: CASSGPGTPKETQYF. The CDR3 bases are TGCGCCAGCAGCGGACCCGGGACTCCCAAAGAGACCCAGTACTTC.